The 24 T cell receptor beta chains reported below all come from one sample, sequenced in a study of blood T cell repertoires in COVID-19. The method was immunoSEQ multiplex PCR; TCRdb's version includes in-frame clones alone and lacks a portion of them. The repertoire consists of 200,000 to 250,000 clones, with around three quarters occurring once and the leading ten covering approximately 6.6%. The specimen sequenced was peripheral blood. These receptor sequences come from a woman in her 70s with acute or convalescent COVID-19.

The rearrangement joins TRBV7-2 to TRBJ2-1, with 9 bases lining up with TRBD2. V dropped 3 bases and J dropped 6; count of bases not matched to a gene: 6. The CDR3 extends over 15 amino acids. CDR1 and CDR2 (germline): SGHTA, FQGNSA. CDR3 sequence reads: CASSLAGGAFNEQFF. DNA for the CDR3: TGTGCCAGCAGCTTGGCGGGGGGGGCTTTCAATGAGCAGTTCTTC.

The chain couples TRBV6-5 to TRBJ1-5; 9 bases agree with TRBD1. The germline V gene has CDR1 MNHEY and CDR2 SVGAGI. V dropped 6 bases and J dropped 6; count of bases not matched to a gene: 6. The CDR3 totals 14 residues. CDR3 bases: TGTGCCAGCAGCCGACAGGGGGGGGGTCAGCCCCAGCATTTT. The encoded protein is CASSRQGGGQPQHF.

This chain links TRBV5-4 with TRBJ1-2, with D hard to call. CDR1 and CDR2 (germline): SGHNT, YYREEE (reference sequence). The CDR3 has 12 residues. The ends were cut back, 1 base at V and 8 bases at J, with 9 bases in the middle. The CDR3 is CASSLNLWGYTF. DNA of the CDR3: TGTGCCAGCAGCTTGAATCTATGGGGCTACACCTTC.

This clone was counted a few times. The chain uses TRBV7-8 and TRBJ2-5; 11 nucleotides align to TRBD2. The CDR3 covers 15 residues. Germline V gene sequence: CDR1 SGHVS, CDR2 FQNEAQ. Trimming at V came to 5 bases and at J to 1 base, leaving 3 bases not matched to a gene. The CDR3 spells CASSLTSGSQETQYF. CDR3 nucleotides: TGTGCCAGCAGCCTCACTAGCGGGAGCCAAGAGACCCAGTACTTC.

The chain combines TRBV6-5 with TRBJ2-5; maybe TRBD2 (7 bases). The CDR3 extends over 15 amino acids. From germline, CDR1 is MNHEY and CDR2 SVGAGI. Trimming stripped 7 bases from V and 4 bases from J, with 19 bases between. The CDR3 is CASTPTGGGGETQYF. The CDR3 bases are TGTGCCAGCACTCCCACGGGGGGCGGAGGAGAGACCCAGTACTTC.

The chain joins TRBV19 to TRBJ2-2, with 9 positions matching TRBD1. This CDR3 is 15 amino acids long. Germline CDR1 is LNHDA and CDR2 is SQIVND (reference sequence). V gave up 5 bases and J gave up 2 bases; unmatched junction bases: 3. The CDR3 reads CASSRQGGNTGELFF. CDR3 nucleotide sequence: TGTGCCAGTAGTCGACAGGGGGGAAACACCGGGGAGCTGTTTTTT.

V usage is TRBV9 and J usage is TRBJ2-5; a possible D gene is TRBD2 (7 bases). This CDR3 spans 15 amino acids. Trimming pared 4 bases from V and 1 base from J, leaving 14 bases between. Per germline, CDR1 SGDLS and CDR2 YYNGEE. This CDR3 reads CASSPEGGVQETQYF. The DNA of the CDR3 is TGTGCCAGCAGCCCTGAAGGGGGGGTCCAAGAGACCCAGTACTTC.

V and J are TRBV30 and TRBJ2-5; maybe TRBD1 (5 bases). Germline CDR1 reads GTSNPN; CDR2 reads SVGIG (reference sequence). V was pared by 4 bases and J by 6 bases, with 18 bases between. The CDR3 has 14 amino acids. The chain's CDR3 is CAWTMGPSRQTQYF. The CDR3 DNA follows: TGTGCCTGGACTATGGGGCCAAGTAGGCAGACCCAGTACTTC.

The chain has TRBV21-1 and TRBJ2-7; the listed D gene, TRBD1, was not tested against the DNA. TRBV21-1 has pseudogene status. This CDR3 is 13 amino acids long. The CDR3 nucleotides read TGTGCCAGCAGCAAAGCCAGCTCCTACGAGCAGTACGTC. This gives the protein CASSKASSYEQYV.

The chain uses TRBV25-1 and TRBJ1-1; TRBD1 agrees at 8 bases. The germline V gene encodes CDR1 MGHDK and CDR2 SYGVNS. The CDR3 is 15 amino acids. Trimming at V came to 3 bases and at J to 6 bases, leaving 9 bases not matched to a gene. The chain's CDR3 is CASSEAGRGPSEAFF. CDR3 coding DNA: TGTGCCAGCAGTGAGGCGGGCAGGGGGCCATCTGAAGCTTTCTTT.

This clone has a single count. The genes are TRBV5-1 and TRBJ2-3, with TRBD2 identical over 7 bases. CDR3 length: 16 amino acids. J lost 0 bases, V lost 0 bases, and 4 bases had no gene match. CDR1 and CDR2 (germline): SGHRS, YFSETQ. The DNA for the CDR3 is TGCGCCAGCAGCTTGGCCCTCGGGGGGAGCACAGATACGCAGTATTTT. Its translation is CASSLALGGSTDTQYF.

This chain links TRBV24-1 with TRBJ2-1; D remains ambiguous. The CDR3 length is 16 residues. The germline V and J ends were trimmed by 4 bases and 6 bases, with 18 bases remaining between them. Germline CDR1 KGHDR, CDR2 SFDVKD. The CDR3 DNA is TGTGCCACCAGTGACCCGACCCAAACAGAGAGCAATGAGCAGTTCTTC. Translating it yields CATSDPTQTESNEQFF.

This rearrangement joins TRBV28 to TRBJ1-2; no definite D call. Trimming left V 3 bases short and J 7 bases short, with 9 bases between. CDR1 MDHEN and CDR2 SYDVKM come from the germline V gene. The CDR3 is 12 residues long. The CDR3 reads CASSLTEVGYTF. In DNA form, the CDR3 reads TGTGCCAGCAGTTTGACCGAGGTTGGCTACACCTTC.

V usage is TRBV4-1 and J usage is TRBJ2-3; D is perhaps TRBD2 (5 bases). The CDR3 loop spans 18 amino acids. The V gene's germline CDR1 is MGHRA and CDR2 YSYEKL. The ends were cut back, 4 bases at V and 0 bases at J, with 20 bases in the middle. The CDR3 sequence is CASSLQKTTTTSTDTQYF. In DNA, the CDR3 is TGCGCCAGCAGCCTACAGAAAACGACTACAACTAGCACAGATACGCAGTATTTT.

The CDR3 here is CASRDSNTEAFF. The DNA of the CDR3 is TGTGCCAGCAGGGACAGTAACACTGAAGCTTTCTTT. The chain joins TRBV12-3 or TRBV12-4 to TRBJ1-1; weak D call: TRBD1 (6 bases). Trimming stripped 6 bases from V and 2 bases from J, with 7 bases between. The CDR3 contains 12 residues.

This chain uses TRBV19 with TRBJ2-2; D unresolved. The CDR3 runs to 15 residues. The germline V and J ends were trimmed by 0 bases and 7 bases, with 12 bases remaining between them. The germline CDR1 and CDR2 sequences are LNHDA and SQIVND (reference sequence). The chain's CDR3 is CASSIDRGLGGELFF. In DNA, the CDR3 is TGTGCCAGTAGTATAGATCGCGGTCTGGGCGGGGAGCTGTTTTTT.

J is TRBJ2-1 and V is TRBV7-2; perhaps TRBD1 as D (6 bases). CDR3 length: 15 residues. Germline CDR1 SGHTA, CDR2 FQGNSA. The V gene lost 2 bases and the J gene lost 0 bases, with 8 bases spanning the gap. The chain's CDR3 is CASSLRQDSYNEQFF. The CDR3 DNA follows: TGTGCCAGCAGCTTAAGACAGGACTCCTACAATGAGCAGTTCTTC.

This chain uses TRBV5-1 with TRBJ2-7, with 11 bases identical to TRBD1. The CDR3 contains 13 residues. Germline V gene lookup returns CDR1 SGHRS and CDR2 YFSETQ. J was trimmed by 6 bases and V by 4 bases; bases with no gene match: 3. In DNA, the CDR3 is TGCGCCAGCAGCATAGGGACAGGGGGCGAGCAGTACGTC. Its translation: CASSIGTGGEQYV.

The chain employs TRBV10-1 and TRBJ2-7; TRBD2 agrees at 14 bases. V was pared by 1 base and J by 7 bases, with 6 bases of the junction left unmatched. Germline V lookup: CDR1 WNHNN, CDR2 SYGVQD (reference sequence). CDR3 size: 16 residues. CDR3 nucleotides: TGCGCCAGCAGTGAGTTCCGGACTAGCGGGGGGAATGAGCAGTACTTC. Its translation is CASSEFRTSGGNEQYF.

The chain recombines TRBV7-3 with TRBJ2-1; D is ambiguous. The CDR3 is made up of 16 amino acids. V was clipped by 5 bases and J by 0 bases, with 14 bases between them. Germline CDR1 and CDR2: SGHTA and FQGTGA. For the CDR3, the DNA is TGTGCCAGCAGCGACTTAACAAGGAGCTCCTACAATGAGCAGTTCTTC. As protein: CASSDLTRSSYNEQFF.

CDR3 sequence reads: CASSPAVGHPNSPLHF. CDR3 coding DNA: TGTGCCAGCTCACCTGCTGTGGGACACCCTAATTCACCCCTCCACTTT. The genes are TRBV18 and TRBJ1-6, with D maybe TRBD1 (6 bases). The CDR3 spans 16 residues. Trimming took 3 bases from V and 6 from J, leaving 15 bases between them. Germline CDR1 is KGHSH and CDR2 is LQKENI.

CDR3 bases: TGTGCCAGCAGCTTAGTACAGAACACTGAAGCTTTCTTT. Encoded protein: CASSLVQNTEAFF. This chain uses TRBV11-2 with TRBJ1-1; D is unresolved. The ends were cut back, 1 base at V and 1 base at J, with 4 bases in the middle. The CDR3 totals 13 residues. Germline V gene lookup returns CDR1 SGHAT and CDR2 FQNNGV.

In DNA, the CDR3 is TGTGCCAGCAGTCGTCCTGCGGGACTAGCGGGGGGCGGGGCCAAAAACATTCAGTACTTC. Translation: CASSRPAGLAGGGAKNIQYF. The chain links TRBV6-6 to TRBJ2-4, with 15 bases matching TRBD2. The CDR3 has 20 residues. V lost 5 bases, J lost 1 base, and 12 bases stayed unmatched. Germline CDR1 MNHNY, CDR2 SVGAGI (reference sequence).

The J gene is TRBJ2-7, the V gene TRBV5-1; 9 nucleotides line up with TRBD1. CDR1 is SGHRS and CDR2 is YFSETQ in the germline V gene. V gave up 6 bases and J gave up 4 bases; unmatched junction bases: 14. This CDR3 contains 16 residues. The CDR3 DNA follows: TGCGCCAGCAACGGGGGAACAGGGGGCAGTGGTTACGAGCAGTACTTC. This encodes CASNGGTGGSGYEQYF.